The present T cell receptor beta chain was sequenced within a study of post-analysis software for immune sequencing data. The overall study: Multiple sclerosis in the patients followed relapsing-remitting, secondary progressive and progressive-relapsing courses. Study results and limitations: Significantly lower normalized Chao1 diversity was seen in multiple sclerosis patients than in controls. In patients, about 5 TRBV segments were more frequent than in controls, with TRBV5-6, TRBV5-1 and TRBV20-1 among them.

This clonotype was detected only a few times. Antigen: not known. This CDR3 comprises 16 residues. Germline values: CDR1 SGHTA, CDR2 FQGNSA. Trimming pared 5 bases from V and 0 bases from J, leaving 14 bases between. The authors incorporated unique molecular identifiers into the TCR beta cDNA libraries. T cells numbering about 0.85 to 11 million yielded cDNA molecules that totaled roughly 500,000. MiXCR, applied by TCRdb to the PCR reads, yields one record per CDR3 protein. This table has a few hundred thousand distinct CDR3 sequences, more than 30% appearing once. The sequencing sample was made of blood. The sequence derives from a girl aged 2 to 10 with multiple sclerosis. The V call is TRBV7-2, the J call TRBJ2-1; perhaps TRBD2 as D (5 bases). DNA of the CDR3: TGTGCCAGCAGCATCGGGCGGGTCAGCTCCTACAATGAGCAGTTCTTC. This translates into CASSIGRVSSYNEQFF.